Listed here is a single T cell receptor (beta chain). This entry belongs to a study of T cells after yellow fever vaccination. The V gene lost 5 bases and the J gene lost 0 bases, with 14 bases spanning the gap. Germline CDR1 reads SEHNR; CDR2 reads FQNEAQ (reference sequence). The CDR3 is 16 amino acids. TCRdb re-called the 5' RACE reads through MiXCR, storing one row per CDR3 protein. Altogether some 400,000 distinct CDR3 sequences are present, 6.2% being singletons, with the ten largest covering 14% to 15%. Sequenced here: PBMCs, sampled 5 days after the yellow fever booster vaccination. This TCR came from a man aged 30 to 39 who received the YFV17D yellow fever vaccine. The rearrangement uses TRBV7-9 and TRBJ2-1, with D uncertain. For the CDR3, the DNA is TGTGCCAGCAGCCCCCTGAGTGCTCACTCCTACAATGAGCAGTTCTTC. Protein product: CASSPLSAHSYNEQFF.